The clone carrying this TCR beta chain occurred once. The antigen is undetermined. This record belongs to a study of T-cell reconstitution after alpha-beta-depleted transplantation in children. Preparation of the TCRbeta library used unique molecular identifiers. One entry per CDR3 protein results from TCRdb running MiXCR on the PCR reads. The sample has about 540,000 distinct CDR3 sequences; 25% to 30% are singletons. Trimming left V 7 bases short and J 4 bases short, with 14 bases between. The CDR3 consists of 14 residues. Germline loops: CDR1 MDHEN, CDR2 SYDVKM. Study results and caveats: Newly produced T cells mostly provided counts and TCRbeta diversity after one year, as hyperexpanded clones declined. Reportedly, alpha-beta T cells present about two months post-transplant originated from several hundred expanded clones of graft origin. For some patients, TCRbeta diversity was high at day 60 because of recipient T cells and thymic progenitors that survived.

The source material was PBMCs, sampled before TCRalphabeta/CD19-depleted stem cell transplant. The TCR was taken from a boy under three years old with Wiskott-Aldrich syndrome, due to receive a stem cell transplant. The chain joins TRBV28 to TRBJ2-1; a weak D match, TRBD1 (5 bases). The CDR3 DNA sequence: TGTGCCAGCAAGAGAACAGGTGGTTACAATGAGCAGTTCTTC. Its translation: CASKRTGGYNEQFF.